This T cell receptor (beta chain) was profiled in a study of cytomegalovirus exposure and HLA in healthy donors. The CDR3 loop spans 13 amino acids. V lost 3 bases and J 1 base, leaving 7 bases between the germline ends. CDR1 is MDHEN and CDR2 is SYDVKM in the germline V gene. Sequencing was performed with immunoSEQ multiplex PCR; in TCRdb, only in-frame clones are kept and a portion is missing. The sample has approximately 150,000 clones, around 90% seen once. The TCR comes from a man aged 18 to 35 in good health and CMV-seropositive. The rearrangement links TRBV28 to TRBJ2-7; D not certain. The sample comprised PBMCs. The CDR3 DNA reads TGTGCCAGCAGTTTCGCTAATTCCTACGAGCAGTACTTC. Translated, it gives CASSFANSYEQYF.